This T cell receptor (beta chain) was captured by sequencing in a study of T cell responses to AZD1222 COVID-19 vaccine. Profiled with immunoSEQ multiplex PCR; TCRdb holds only in-frame clones, not every one. The data hold roughly 120,000 clones, with around 89% observed a single time. Study-level results: Across spike, vaccine-associated CD4 TCRs were found, dominant at 160-218 and 743-854. The study sampled repertoires only after the peak T cell response. White British people made up most donors, females outnumbered males, and clonal diversity was possibly underestimated. Unmutated variant regions are reportedly targeted by nearly half of spike-specific TCRs.

The CDR3 is made up of 13 amino acids. Germline CDR1 KGHSH, CDR2 LQKENI. The V and J ends lost 4 bases and 4 bases respectively, with 11 bases between them. Concerning this clone itself: The antigen remains unidentified.

This receptor was taken from an adult in good health. The rearrangement links TRBV18 to TRBJ2-7; D is perhaps TRBD1 or TRBD2 (5 bases each). Sample: peripheral blood, taken on day 0 of AZD1222 vaccination. The CDR3 loop reads CASSLGTAYEQYF. As DNA, the CDR3 is TGTGCCAGCTCACTGGGGACGGCTTACGAGCAGTACTTC.